The source of this T cell receptor beta chain is a study of T-cell memory formation after mild COVID-19. Study context: Largely donor-specific sequence clusters came from two donors. Study-level findings and limits: Contracting clones from day 15 to 85 had balanced CD4/CD8; later expanders favoured CD4+. CD4+ contracting clones were found mainly in CM and EM, and CD8+ ones in EMRA.

The germline V gene encodes CDR1 SGHNT and CDR2 YENEEA. With V trimmed by 6 bases and J by 4 bases, 9 bases remained unmatched. This CDR3 region has 16 residues. MiXCR, run by TCRdb on the 5' RACE reads, gives a single entry per CDR3 protein. The sample holds about 430,000 distinct CDR3 sequences, 20% to 25% seen once. As regards this clonotype: Antigen: not known.

Input material: PBMCs or a T cell subset sorted from them (not recorded which). The clonotype comes from an adult woman who had mild COVID-19 (a few samples of this study predate the infection). Cell type and time point are not known. The genes are TRBV11-3 and TRBJ2-1; 10 bases fit TRBD1. The CDR3 DNA is TGTGCCAGCAGGATCTGGGGGACAGGGGTTTACAATGAGCAGTTCTTC. As protein: CASRIWGTGVYNEQFF.